This T cell receptor beta chain was obtained from a study of T cell repertoires in cytomegalovirus infection. About the study: In public TCR beta signatures, there were indications of both CMV infection and matching HLA type. The study's findings and limits: Clonotype analysis showed dominance of the ex vivo response by HLA-C-restricted CMV-specific TCR beta clonotypes. The cumulative frequency of public TCR beta families distinguished individuals who carried CMV together with the relevant HLA.

V lost 4 bases, J lost 8 bases, and 4 bases stayed unmatched. Germline CDR1 reads SEHNR; CDR2 reads FQNEAQ (reference sequence). This CDR3 contains 13 residues. From the reads, TCRdb called clonotypes with MiXCR, one entry per CDR3 protein. The table records about 210,000 distinct CDR3 sequences, 6.5% of them present only once. This clonotype occurred many times. Antigen unknown. This TCR was sampled from a human donor in good health (CMV status not recorded). Some clones in this sample may be carry-over from other donors' samples. The chain carries TRBV7-9 and TRBJ1-4, with 7 nucleotides matching TRBD1. Sequences were obtained from PBMCs. As DNA, the CDR3 is TGTGCCAGCAGCTCAGGGGGGCAAGAAAAACTGTTTTTT. Translated, it gives CASSSGGQEKLFF.